What follows describes a single T cell receptor beta chain. The antigen remains unidentified. The data are from a study of T cells in Graves' hyperthyroidism and ophthalmopathy. Whole-study results and caveats: A model of 13 V-J features distinguished ophthalmopathy from stable hyperthyroidism.

The investigators amplified TCR beta CDR3 regions from RNA transcripts. TCR CDR3 underwent first-round RT-PCR with the HTBI primer set. TCRdb itself ran the multiplex PCR reads through MiXCR, one entry per CDR3 protein. The sample yields roughly 840,000 distinct CDR3 sequences, 35% to 45% seen once. An absence of ophthalmopathy progression within 18 months meant stable Graves' hyperthyroidism. Diagnosis of hyperthyroidism was new in patients aged 18 to 65, and its duration was under 2 months. Fresh peripheral blood, approximately 9.1 ml, was the source of the PBMCs. The TCR comes from a man between 18 and 35 years old with Graves' hyperthyroidism. The specimen sequenced was blood.

The CDR3 coding sequence is TGCAGCGTTGACATCGGGGGCGGCACCGGGGAGCTGTTTTTT. Encoded protein: CSVDIGGGTGELFF. The chain employs TRBV29-1 and TRBJ2-2; D is perhaps TRBD1 or TRBD2 (6 bases each). The CDR3 has 14 amino acids. V lost 3 bases, J lost 4 bases, and 12 bases lay in between. CDR1 and CDR2 from the germline V gene are SQVTM and ANQGSEA.